These 28 T cell receptor beta chains were all obtained from the same sample, sequenced in a study of OX40 agonist ivuxolimab in advanced cancers. Data came from immunoSEQ multiplex PCR; TCRdb stores just in-frame clones and leaves some out. Here the sample spans approximately 69,000 clones, around 86% being singletons. Material: CD4+ or CD8+ T cells sorted from blood, obtained in a trial of the OX40 agonist ivuxolimab. These receptors came from an adult with an advanced solid tumor such as melanoma, head and neck, liver or kidney cancer.

CDR3 bases: TGCGCCAGCAGCCTCCCTTCGGGGGGGGATCAAGAGACCCAGTACTTC. It translates to CASSLPSGGDQETQYF. This chain joins TRBV5-1 and TRBJ2-5; 8 nucleotides match TRBD2. Trimming cost V 4 bases and J 2 bases; bases outside gene matches: 10. Germline lookup yields CDR1 SGHRS and CDR2 YFSETQ. The CDR3 contains 16 residues.

This clone was seen just once. The J gene is TRBJ1-2, the V gene TRBV6-5; D possibly corresponds to TRBD1 (6 bases). Trimming removed 7 bases from V and 4 bases from J, with 19 bases in between. There are 15 residues in the CDR3. Germline V CDR1 and CDR2: MNHEY, SVGAGI. This chain's CDR3 is CASTKAGARGYGYTF. The DNA for the CDR3 is TGTGCCAGCACCAAGGCGGGGGCGCGCGGCTATGGCTACACCTTC.

V is TRBV6-6 and J is TRBJ1-1, with a weak D call TRBD1 (6 bases). There are 14 residues in the CDR3. Germline V gene data show CDR1 as MNHNY and CDR2 as SVGAGI (reference sequence). Trimming shortened V by 0 bases and J by 7 bases, and 12 bases separated the two germline ends. The CDR3 loop is CASSYSLTGIEAFF. CDR3 DNA sequence: TGTGCCAGCAGTTACTCCCTGACAGGTATTGAAGCTTTCTTT.

The chain recombines TRBV29-1 with TRBJ1-2; the D is unclear. This CDR3 is 14 amino acids long. Between the trimmed V and J ends, which lost 3 bases and 3 bases, there was a span of 14 bases. Germline assignment: CDR1 SQVTM and CDR2 ANQGSEA. CDR3 in DNA: TGCAGCGTTGACCACCCCGGGATTGACTATGGCTACACCTTC. It codes for CSVDHPGIDYGYTF. The full variable domain, completed using reference TRBV29-1 and TRBJ1-2, is SAVISQKPSRDICQRGTSLTIQCQVDSQVTMMFWYRQQPGQSLTLIATANQGSEATYESGFVIDKFPISRPNLTFSTLTVSNMSPEDSSIYLCSVDHPGIDYGYTFGSGTRLTVV.

This chain uses TRBV15 with TRBJ1-1; 8 bases map to TRBD1. There are 15 residues in the CDR3. CDR1 is LNHNV and CDR2 is YYDKDF in the germline V gene (reference sequence). J was trimmed by 6 bases and V by 1 base; bases with no gene match: 7. This chain's CDR3 is CATSRAGQGWAEAFF. For the CDR3, the DNA is TGTGCCACCAGCAGAGCAGGACAGGGCTGGGCTGAAGCTTTCTTT.

The chain carries TRBV11-3 and TRBJ2-2; D is uncertain. V was pared by 5 bases and J by 6 bases, with 7 bases between. There are 12 residues in the CDR3. Germline lookup yields CDR1 SGHNT and CDR2 YENEEA. The DNA for the CDR3 is TGTGCCAGCAGCGGGCCCGCCGGGGAGCTGTTTTTT. This codes for CASSGPAGELFF.

This clone turned up a few times. V gene TRBV19 combines with J gene TRBJ1-1; D not resolved. Germline CDR1 reads LNHDA; CDR2 reads SQIVND (reference sequence). The CDR3 totals 13 residues. Trimming took off 5 bases at V and 0 bases at J, with 7 bases between the two ends. The CDR3 DNA is TGTGCCAGTAGTCCGAACGTGAACACTGAAGCTTTCTTT. It translates to CASSPNVNTEAFF.

The CDR3 spells CSVAPRGDGYTF. CDR3 in DNA: TGCAGCGTTGCCCCCAGGGGGGATGGCTACACCTTC. This sequence joins TRBV29-1 and TRBJ1-2, with TRBD1 matching 7 bases. CDR3 length: 12 amino acids. Trimming cost V 4 bases and J 6 bases; bases outside gene matches: 5. Germline CDR1 reads SQVTM; CDR2 reads ANQGSEA.

The V and J genes are TRBV28 and TRBJ1-4, with D possibly matching TRBD1 (5 bases). The CDR3 runs 13 residues. V gave up 7 bases and J gave up 0 bases, with 6 bases separating them. Germline values: CDR1 MDHEN, CDR2 SYDVKM. DNA of the CDR3: TGTGCCAGCAAGGGGCCAACTAATGAAAAACTGTTTTTT. Protein product: CASKGPTNEKLFF.

The V call is TRBV9, the J call TRBJ1-1; 8 bases are shared with TRBD1. J gave up 4 bases and V 2 bases, and 7 bases lay outside the gene matches. The CDR3 spans 15 residues. CDR1 SGDLS and CDR2 YYNGEE come from the germline V gene. Here the CDR3 DNA reads TGTGCCAGCAGCGTGTCAGGGGGCCAGGGCACTGAAGCTTTCTTT. It specifies CASSVSGGQGTEAFF. Variable domain in full (rest from reference TRBV9 and TRBJ1-1): DSGVTQTPKHLITATGQRVTLRCSPRSGDLSVYWYQQSLDQGLQFLIQYYNGEERAKGNILERFSAQQFPDLHSELNLSSLELGDSALYFCASSVSGGQGTEAFFGQGTRLTVV.

This clone has only a few counts. V and J are TRBV4-3 and TRBJ2-3; D is uncertain. This CDR3 is built from 15 residues. V was clipped by 0 bases and J by 5 bases, with 12 bases between them. The germline CDR1 and CDR2 sequences are LGHNA and YSLEER. The CDR3 region is CASSQDRIARDTQYF. In DNA form, the CDR3 reads TGCGCCAGCAGCCAAGATAGAATAGCAAGAGATACGCAGTATTTT.

The genes are TRBV18 and TRBJ2-7; D is undetermined. The CDR3 runs 14 residues. Between the trimmed V and J ends, which lost 3 bases and 0 bases, there was a span of 9 bases. Per germline, CDR1 KGHSH and CDR2 LQKENI. The CDR3 coding sequence is TGTGCCAGCTCACCGCCGGGTTCCTCCTACGAGCAGTACTTC. Protein sequence: CASSPPGSSYEQYF.

The V and J genes are TRBV10-3 and TRBJ1-2; 7 bases are shared with TRBD1. The germline V gene has CDR1 ENHRY and CDR2 SYGVKD. The trim removed 6 bases at V and 10 bases at J, leaving 8 bases unmatched. The CDR3 extends over 12 amino acids. The CDR3 reads CAISGTAFDYTF. As DNA, the CDR3 is TGTGCCATCAGCGGGACAGCCTTTGACTACACCTTC.

The rearrangement links TRBV6-6 to TRBJ2-7, with TRBD2 matching over 10 bases. This CDR3 has 15 residues. V gave up 6 bases and J gave up 2 bases; unmatched junction bases: 7. Germline CDR1 reads MNHNY; CDR2 reads SVGAGI (reference sequence). DNA for the CDR3: TGTGCCAGCAGCCTCAGCGGGGGGGGGCCCTACGAGCAGTACTTC. Translation: CASSLSGGGPYEQYF.

The chain combines TRBV7-2 with TRBJ1-5; D may be TRBD1 (6 bases). The V gene's germline CDR1 is SGHTA and CDR2 FQGNSA. The CDR3 is 16 residues long. Trimming cost V 2 bases and J 9 bases, with 20 bases left between them. The CDR3 sequence: CASSLRRGGGLWPQHF. The CDR3 nucleotides are TGTGCCAGCAGCTTAAGGAGAGGGGGGGGTTTGTGGCCCCAGCATTTT. The variable domain in full, completed from reference TRBV7-2 and TRBJ1-5, reads GAGVSQSPSNKVTEKGKDVELRCDPISGHTALYWYRQSLGQGLEFLIYFQGNSAPDKSGLPSDRFSAERTGGSVSTLTIQRTQQEDSAVYLCASSLRRGGGLWPQHFGDGTRLSIL.

The rearrangement joins TRBV15 to TRBJ2-4; 10 positions match TRBD1. This CDR3 region has 15 residues. V dropped 0 bases and J dropped 7; count of bases not matched to a gene: 3. Germline V gene data show CDR1 as LNHNV and CDR2 as YYDKDF (reference sequence). CDR3 amino acids: CATSRDRTGGNIQYF. CDR3 DNA: TGTGCCACCAGCAGAGATCGGACAGGGGGGAACATTCAGTACTTC.

The rearrangement joins TRBV27 to TRBJ1-2, with 8 bases matching TRBD1. CDR1 and CDR2 from the germline V gene are MNHEY and SMNVEV (reference sequence). The CDR3 has 16 residues. Unmatched junction bases numbered 7, after V lost 0 bases and J lost 4 bases. Here the CDR3 DNA reads TGTGCCAGCAGTTTATCGGGGCAGGGGGCTGGCTATGGCTACACCTTC. Its translation: CASSLSGQGAGYGYTF.

A single count supports this clone. The V and J genes are TRBV9 and TRBJ2-2; no reliable D call. The CDR3 has 17 residues. Trimming stripped 1 base from V and 4 bases from J, with 17 bases between. CDR1 and CDR2 (germline): SGDLS, YYNGEE. CDR3 sequence: CASSVSPLGSGTGELFF. CDR3 bases: TGTGCCAGCAGCGTAAGCCCCCTGGGGTCGGGCACCGGGGAGCTGTTTTTT.

The chain recombines TRBV11-2 with TRBJ2-3; no firm D call. The CDR3 has 15 amino acids. Trimming cost V 1 base and J 1 base, with 9 bases left between them. Germline values: CDR1 SGHAT, CDR2 FQNNGV. The CDR3 DNA sequence: TGTGCCAGCAGCTTAGCTCGCCGGGGCACAGATACGCAGTATTTT. It encodes CASSLARRGTDTQYF.

The V and J genes are TRBV7-2 and TRBJ2-5; the D call may be TRBD1 or TRBD2 (6 bases each). This CDR3 region has 14 residues. Germline assignment: CDR1 SGHTA and CDR2 FQGNSA. V was cut by 5 bases and J by 5 bases, with 15 bases left in between. The CDR3, as DNA: TGTGCCAGCAGCCAGATGGGGGGCCGGGAGACCCAGTACTTC. Its translation: CASSQMGGRETQYF.

The V gene is TRBV9, the J gene TRBJ2-1; possible D gene TRBD1, 7 bases. The V gene lost 4 bases and the J gene lost 3 bases, with 14 bases spanning the gap. This CDR3 spans 15 amino acids. From germline, CDR1 is SGDLS and CDR2 YYNGEE. CDR3 DNA: TGTGCCAGCAGCCGTAGGCGGGACAGCTACAATGAGCAGTTCTTC. It yields the protein CASSRRRDSYNEQFF.

This chain uses TRBV6-5 with TRBJ1-2, with D possibly being TRBD1 (5 bases). Germline CDR1 reads MNHEY; CDR2 reads SVGAGI. V dropped 8 bases and J dropped 5 bases, with 12 bases sitting between them. This CDR3 is 12 amino acids long. CDR3 nucleotide sequence: TGTGCCAGCGGCAGGGACGTTTATGGCTACACCTTC. Protein product: CASGRDVYGYTF.

V usage is TRBV6-5 and J usage is TRBJ1-1, with D unclear. The CDR3 runs to 14 residues. Trimming took 4 bases from V and 6 from J, leaving 15 bases between them. Germline V gives CDR1 MNHEY, CDR2 SVGAGI. CDR3 sequence: CASSFSFRRPEAFF. The DNA for the CDR3 is TGTGCCAGCAGTTTTAGTTTTCGGCGGCCTGAAGCTTTCTTT.

Only one count was recorded for this clone. The DNA for the CDR3 is TGTGCCAGCAGCCGACCTCCGGGACAGGGCGCCTATGGCTACACCTTC. This encodes CASSRPPGQGAYGYTF. The V gene is TRBV7-9, the J gene TRBJ1-2, with 9 bases identical to TRBD1. Germline trimming cut 5 bases from V and 4 bases from J; bases unmatched to any gene: 11. The CDR3 runs to 16 residues. Germline values: CDR1 SEHNR, CDR2 FQNEAQ (reference sequence).

The chain is built from TRBV7-3 and TRBJ2-3; D is unresolved. Germline V CDR1 and CDR2: SGHTA, FQGTGA. Trimming took off 0 bases at V and 4 bases at J, with 5 bases between the two ends. The CDR3 is 13 amino acids. The CDR3 is CASSLTLADTQYF. Written as DNA, the CDR3 is TGTGCCAGCAGCTTAACCCTCGCAGATACGCAGTATTTT. The full variable domain, rest sourced from reference TRBV7-3 and TRBJ2-3, is GAGVSQTPSNKVTEKGKYVELRCDPISGHTALYWYRQSLGQGPEFLIYFQGTGAADDSGLPNDRFFAVRPEGSVSTLKIQRTERGDSAVYLCASSLTLADTQYFGPGTRLTVL.

This chain connects TRBV11-3 to TRBJ2-5; 10 nucleotides line up with TRBD2. The CDR3 runs to 19 residues. V dropped 3 bases and J dropped 4; count of bases not matched to a gene: 17. Germline V gene sequence: CDR1 SGHNT, CDR2 YENEEA. CDR3 region: CASSFRLAGEFRKRETQYF. DNA of the CDR3: TGTGCCAGCAGCTTTAGGCTAGCGGGAGAGTTTCGAAAACGAGAGACCCAGTACTTC.

The V call is TRBV4-1, the J call TRBJ1-2; D remains ambiguous. CDR1 is MGHRA, CDR2 YSYEKL, per germline. The CDR3 runs 14 residues. Trimming took off 1 base at V and 4 bases at J, with 10 bases between the two ends. The CDR3 DNA reads TGCGCCAGCAGCCAAGCCGACGGGGTCTATGGCTACACCTTC. Translated: CASSQADGVYGYTF.

This chain links TRBV4-1 with TRBJ1-1; TRBD1 matches at 7 bases. CDR3 size: 15 residues. Germline V lookup: CDR1 MGHRA, CDR2 YSYEKL. The junction had 11 bases not matched to a gene; V was cut back by 3 bases and J by 7 bases. CDR3 in DNA: TGCGCCAGCAGCCACCCAGACAGGGAGAACCTTGAAGCTTTCTTT. Translating gives CASSHPDRENLEAFF.